These 25 T cell receptor beta chains came from one sample sequenced in a study of relationships among human T cell subsets (dated by TCRdb to 2010 to 2012). Receptor amplification or capture employed multiplex PCR. This sample was sequenced with a 454 GS FLX. TCR alpha and beta CDR3 regions were amplified from mRNA by semiquantitative ARM-PCR. In ARM-PCR, tagged nested gene-specific primers were used first, and communal superprimers then performed exponential amplification. The public reads were run again by TCRdb, first through fastp at Q25 and then through MiXCR, and only productive beta chains were kept. Merged by CDR3 protein, the rows form single entries marked with the most common genes and DNA. For this sample the table gives 4,000 to 6,000 distinct CDR3 sequences, of which approximately 84% were detected only once. The top ten clonotypes cover 25% to 35% of the sample. The sequenced sample consisted of total T cells sorted from blood. Sample cell subset or site, as interpreted from the label and publication: CD3+ T cells in general. All receptors come from a man aged 35 to 55 in good health.

The gene calls are TRBV7-9 and TRBJ1-1; TRBD1 might be the D (6 bases). The CDR3 runs to 14 residues. Trimming removed 6 bases from V and 3 bases from J, with 14 bases in between. Looked up from germline, CDR1 is SEHNR and CDR2 is FQNEAQ (reference sequence). CDR3 sequence reads: CASRKDSSHTEAFF. In nucleotides, the CDR3 is TGTGCCAGCAGGAAGGACAGTTCTCACACTGAAGCTTTCTTT.

This clonotype was recorded once. The chain uses TRBV6-6 and TRBJ2-7; 8 positions match TRBD1. V was clipped by 5 bases and J by 3 bases; unmatched bases: 6. The CDR3 spans 14 residues. Per germline, CDR1 MNHNY and CDR2 SVGAGI (reference sequence). CDR3 region: CASSTRTGIYEQYF. Here the CDR3 DNA reads TGTGCCAGCAGTACCCGGACAGGGATCTACGAGCAGTACTTC.

The chain carries TRBV2 and TRBJ2-7, with D possibly matching TRBD1 (5 bases). Trimming cost V 6 bases and J 2 bases, with 17 bases left between them. CDR1 SNHLY and CDR2 FYNNEI come from the germline V gene. This CDR3 comprises 15 residues. The DNA of the CDR3 is TGTGCCAGCAGCGCCTCTGGACACTCTACCTACGAGCAGTACTTC. The encoded protein is CASSASGHSTYEQYF.

The CDR3 DNA follows: TGTGCCGGGACGCCGGGGTCCTCTAGCACAGATACGCAGTATTTT. Amino acid sequence: CAGTPGSSSTDTQYF. This chain uses TRBV30 with TRBJ2-3; either TRBD1 or TRBD2 may supply D (5 bases each). Germline V gene lookup returns CDR1 GTSNPN and CDR2 SVGIG (reference sequence). V was pared by 8 bases and J by 0 bases, with 18 bases between. The CDR3 is made up of 15 amino acids. The full variable domain, completed using reference TRBV30 and TRBJ2-3, is SQTIHQWPATLVQPVGSPLSLECTVEGTSNPNLYWYRQAAGRGLQLLFYSVGIGQISSEVPQNLSASRPQDRQFILSSKKLLLSDSGFYLCAGTPGSSSTDTQYFGPGTRLTVL.

This chain links TRBV10-2 with TRBJ1-1, with D perhaps matching TRBD1 (5 bases). Germline V lookup: CDR1 WSHSY, CDR2 SAAADI. Trimming shortened V by 5 bases and J by 2 bases, and 6 bases separated the two germline ends. The CDR3 runs 12 residues. Written as DNA, the CDR3 is TGCGCCAGCAGTAGGGGAAACACTGAAGCTTTCTTT. Protein product: CASSRGNTEAFF.

The chain uses TRBV6-1 and TRBJ1-2; D may be TRBD1 (5 bases). Germline lookup yields CDR1 MNHNS and CDR2 SASEGT. The CDR3 is made up of 15 amino acids. Deletions cut 5 bases from V and 3 bases from J, with 16 bases between. CDR3 region: CASSRPSGGDYGYTF. The CDR3 nucleotides are TGTGCCAGCAGTAGACCCTCCGGAGGGGACTATGGCTACACCTTC.

The chain links TRBV28 to TRBJ2-1, with D possibly being TRBD1 or TRBD2 (5 bases each). Trimming shortened V by 5 bases and J by 0 bases, and 17 bases separated the two germline ends. CDR1 and CDR2 from the germline V gene are MDHEN and SYDVKM. This CDR3 is 17 amino acids long. The CDR3 sequence is CASSPPVEGHSYNEQFF. The CDR3 DNA sequence: TGTGCCAGCAGTCCCCCGGTTGAGGGGCACTCCTACAATGAGCAGTTCTTC.

The chain has TRBV28 and TRBJ2-7; D unresolved. Germline assignment: CDR1 MDHEN and CDR2 SYDVKM. The V gene lost 1 base and the J gene lost 2 bases, with 12 bases spanning the gap. The CDR3 extends over 15 amino acids. CDR3 residues: CASSLLRAPPYEQYF. In DNA form, the CDR3 reads TGTGCCAGCAGTTTATTAAGGGCCCCTCCCTACGAGCAGTACTTC.

J is TRBJ2-1 and V is TRBV6-5; D remains ambiguous. The ends were cut back, 2 bases at V and 2 bases at J, with 7 bases in the middle. The CDR3 runs to 14 residues. CDR1 MNHEY and CDR2 SVGAGI come from the germline V gene. CDR3: CASSYASAYNEQFF. The CDR3 DNA follows: TGTGCCAGCAGTTACGCCTCCGCCTACAATGAGCAGTTCTTC.

This chain connects TRBV2 to TRBJ2-5; D is unclear. This CDR3 is built from 12 residues. Germline CDR1 is SNHLY and CDR2 is FYNNEI. Trimming pared 10 bases from V and 5 bases from J, leaving 14 bases between. In DNA form, the CDR3 reads TGTGCCATAAAAGGTCCTGCCGAGACCCAGTACTTC. Translating gives CAIKGPAETQYF. Full variable domain (missing parts from reference TRBV2 and TRBJ2-5): EPEVTQTPSHQVTQMGQEVILRCVPISNHLYFYWYRQILGQKVEFLVSFYNNEISEKSEIFDDQFSVERPDGSNFTLKIRSTKLEDSAMYFCAIKGPAETQYFGPGTRLLVL.

The V and J genes are TRBV11-2 and TRBJ2-7; 7 bases map to TRBD1. The CDR3 runs 14 residues. V was pared by 4 bases and J by 3 bases, with 6 bases of the junction left unmatched. CDR1 is SGHAT, CDR2 FQNNGV, per germline. The CDR3 region is CASSSPRDSYEQYF. The CDR3 DNA is TGTGCCAGCAGCTCCCCTCGGGACAGCTACGAGCAGTACTTC.

As for this clonotype: The junction departs from germline at one end; a sequencing error may be responsible. The chain employs TRBV5-4 and TRBJ2-1; the match to TRBD2 covers 7 bases. The CDR3 runs to 17 residues. Per the germline V gene, CDR1 is SGHNT and CDR2 is YYREEE (reference sequence). The CDR3 nucleotides read TGCGCCAGCAGCTTCGGTCGGTCACCCTCAGCGGGGAATGAGCAGTTCTTC. It is translated as CASSFGRSPSAGNEQFF.

The chain combines TRBV14 with TRBJ1-2, with 7 bases matching TRBD1. J was trimmed by 3 bases and V by 5 bases; bases with no gene match: 6. The CDR3 sequence is 14 residues long. Germline V gene lookup returns CDR1 SGHDN and CDR2 FVKESK. The CDR3 coding sequence is TGTGCCAGCAGCTCGTATCAGGGGGACTATGGCTACACCTTC. As protein: CASSSYQGDYGYTF.

This clonotype has a handful of counts. The gene calls are TRBV28 and TRBJ1-1; the D is unclear. The CDR3 spans 13 residues. V lost 2 bases and J lost 1, with 5 bases in between. Germline V lookup: CDR1 MDHEN, CDR2 SYDVKM. CDR3 DNA sequence: TGTGCCAGCAGTTTAAGAGCGAACACTGAAGCTTTCTTT. Translation gives CASSLRANTEAFF.

The chain has TRBV19 and TRBJ1-1; D might be TRBD1 (6 bases). Germline lookup yields CDR1 LNHDA and CDR2 SQIVND (reference sequence). CDR3 length: 15 residues. V gave up 6 bases and J gave up 1 base, with 15 bases separating them. CDR3 nucleotides: TGTGCCAGTAGGCTCGGACAGCTGGGGAACACTGAAGCTTTCTTT. Its translation is CASRLGQLGNTEAFF.

In its sample, this clonotype was seen once. The chain combines TRBV11-2 with TRBJ2-7, with TRBD1 matching 10 bases. The V gene end was trimmed by 3 bases and the J gene end by 5 bases; junction bases not matched to a gene: 4. Germline loops: CDR1 SGHAT, CDR2 FQNNGV. The CDR3 is 14 amino acids. CDR3 region: CASSLTGGVNEQYF. CDR3 nucleotide sequence: TGTGCCAGCAGCTTGACAGGGGGCGTGAACGAGCAGTACTTC.

CDR3 bases: TGTGCCACCAGTGATGACAATAGCGGGAGTCGGAATGAGCAGTTCTTC. It yields the protein CATSDDNSGSRNEQFF. V and J are TRBV24-1 and TRBJ2-1, with 9 positions matching TRBD2. CDR1 and CDR2 from the germline V gene are KGHDR and SFDVKD. After removal of 3 bases from V and 7 bases from J, the junction contained 9 bases not matched to a gene. This CDR3 is 16 amino acids long.

This chain connects TRBV6-5 to TRBJ2-3; possible D gene TRBD2, 5 bases. There are 14 residues in the CDR3. Deletions cut 8 bases from V and 9 bases from J, with 21 bases between. The V gene's germline CDR1 is MNHEY and CDR2 SVGAGI. CDR3: CASSDRASGVTQYF. CDR3 nucleotide sequence: TGTGCCAGCTCAGACCGGGCGTCCGGGGTAACGCAGTATTTT.

This chain joins TRBV30 and TRBJ2-1; 8 bases map to TRBD2. Germline lookup yields CDR1 GTSNPN and CDR2 SVGIG (reference sequence). V trimming: 0 bases; J trimming: 8 bases; junction bases outside the gene matches: 6. This CDR3 spans 14 amino acids. The CDR3 DNA reads TGTGCCTGGAGTGTAGACGGGGGGGCATATGAGCAGTTCTTC. Translating gives CAWSVDGGAYEQFF.

The rearrangement links TRBV28 to TRBJ1-6; the D gene is possibly TRBD1 (5 bases). The CDR3 is 14 amino acids. CDR1 and CDR2 from the germline V gene are MDHEN and SYDVKM. V lost 8 bases and J lost 5, with 13 bases in between. CDR3 sequence: CASAQGEDNSPLHF. CDR3 bases: TGTGCCAGCGCTCAAGGGGAAGATAATTCACCCCTCCACTTT.

This clonotype came up a few times. The rearrangement joins TRBV5-1 to TRBJ2-7; D is perhaps TRBD2 (6 bases). With 0 bases removed from V and 4 bases from J, the gap between germline ends came to 8 bases. The CDR3 covers 13 residues. CDR1 is SGHRS and CDR2 is YFSETQ in the germline V gene. The chain's CDR3 is CASSLAGEYEQYF. CDR3 in DNA: TGCGCCAGCAGCTTGGCGGGAGAGTACGAGCAGTACTTC.

The rearrangement joins TRBV6-2 or TRBV6-3 to TRBJ2-1; no firm D call. V lost 6 bases and J 7 bases, leaving 13 bases between the germline ends. The CDR3 length is 13 residues. CDR1 and CDR2 from the germline V gene are MNHEY and SVGEGT. The CDR3 coding sequence is TGTGCCAGCAGAAAGGGTGGTGCGAATGAGCAGTTCTTC. Translating it yields CASRKGGANEQFF.

CDR3: CASSILSGRGSYNEQFF. The CDR3 DNA reads as TGTGCCAGCAGTATTCTTAGCGGGAGGGGATCCTACAATGAGCAGTTCTTC. J is TRBJ2-1 and V is TRBV12-3 or TRBV12-4, with 11 bases lining up with TRBD2. This CDR3 spans 17 amino acids. J gave up 1 base and V 5 bases, and 7 bases lay outside the gene matches.

This clonotype appeared a few times. The chain has TRBV5-5 and TRBJ1-5; D unresolved. Trimming took off 2 bases at V and 13 bases at J, with 16 bases between the two ends. The V gene's germline CDR1 is SGHKS and CDR2 YYEKEE (reference sequence). The CDR3 has 13 residues. The CDR3 DNA sequence: TGTGCCAGCAGCTTAGACACTGAGACGCCTCAGCATTTT. Protein sequence: CASSLDTETPQHF.

J is TRBJ1-2 and V is TRBV12-3 or TRBV12-4; 9 nucleotides align to TRBD1. Trimming at V came to 0 bases and at J to 3 bases, leaving 5 bases not matched to a gene. The CDR3 runs 16 residues. The CDR3 nucleotides are TGTGCCAGCAGTTTAGCGGGGACAGGGACTTACTATGGCTACACCTTC. This codes for CASSLAGTGTYYGYTF.